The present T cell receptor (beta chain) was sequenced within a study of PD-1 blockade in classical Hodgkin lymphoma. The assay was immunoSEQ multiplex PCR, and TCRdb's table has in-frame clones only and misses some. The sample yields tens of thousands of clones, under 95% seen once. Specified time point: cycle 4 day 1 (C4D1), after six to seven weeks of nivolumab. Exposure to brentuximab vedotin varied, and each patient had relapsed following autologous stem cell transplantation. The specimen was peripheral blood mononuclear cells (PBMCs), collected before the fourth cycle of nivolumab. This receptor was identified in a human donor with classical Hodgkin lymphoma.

The CDR3 sequence: CATYVGGNTYEQYF. In DNA, the CDR3 is TGTGCCACCTACGTTGGGGGGAATACCTACGAGCAGTACTTC. The rearrangement links TRBV15 to TRBJ2-7, with D possibly being TRBD2 (6 bases). V lost 8 bases, J lost 2 bases, and 16 bases lay in between. This CDR3 has 14 amino acids. Germline-derived CDR1 and CDR2 are LNHNV and YYDKDF (reference sequence).